There are a few counts of the clone carrying this T cell receptor (beta chain). Here immunoSEQ multiplex PCR was the method, and the copy in TCRdb shows in-frame clones only, minus some. Among around 200,000 clones listed, roughly 84% were seen once. Seattle cases were enrolled at active infection and followed longitudinally. V lost 6 bases and J 0 bases, leaving 12 bases between the germline ends. The CDR3 covers 16 residues. CDR1 is SNHLY, CDR2 FYNNEI, per germline. This specimen comes from a study of blood T cell repertoires in COVID-19. Study overall: Italy, Spain and the United States were the sources of the convalescent and acute COVID-19 samples.

This rearrangement joins TRBV2 to TRBJ1-6, with D perhaps TRBD1 (5 bases). The TCR was taken from a woman aged 40 to 55 with COVID-19, enrolled during active disease. The specimen sequenced was peripheral blood. The CDR3 DNA sequence: TGTGCCAGCAGACAGGATTTGAGCTCCTATAATTCACCCCTCCACTTT. Protein sequence: CASRQDLSSYNSPLHF.